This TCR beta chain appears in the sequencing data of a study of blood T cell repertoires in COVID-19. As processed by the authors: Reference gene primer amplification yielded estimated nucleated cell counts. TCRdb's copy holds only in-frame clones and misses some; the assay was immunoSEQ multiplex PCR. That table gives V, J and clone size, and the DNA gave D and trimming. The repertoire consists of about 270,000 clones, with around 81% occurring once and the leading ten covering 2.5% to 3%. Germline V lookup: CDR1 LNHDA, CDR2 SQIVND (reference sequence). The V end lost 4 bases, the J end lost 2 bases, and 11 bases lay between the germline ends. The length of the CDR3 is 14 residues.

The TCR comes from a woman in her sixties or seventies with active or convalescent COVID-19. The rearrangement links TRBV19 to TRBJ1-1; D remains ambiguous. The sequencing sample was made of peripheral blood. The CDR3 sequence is CASSTHTANTEAFF. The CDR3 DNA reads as TGTGCCAGTAGTACACACACAGCCAACACTGAAGCTTTCTTT.